This T cell receptor (beta chain) was recorded in a study of regulatory T cells in long-lasting Graves disease (dated by TCRdb to 2020 to 2023). Notes on the research overall: Patients with newly diagnosed Graves' disease had been on antithyroid drugs for under 3 months. The study took place in China and was registered as a clinical trial. A total of about 33 samples underwent TCR sequencing, from about 13 patients with persistent Graves' disease and about 20 patients with newly diagnosed Graves' disease. This study used TCR sequencing and RNA sequencing of peripheral blood to compare persistent Graves' disease patients against newly diagnosed Graves' disease patients.

The library was built by means of multiplex PCR. Data came from an Illumina HiSeq 4000. TCR beta libraries were built with iRepertoire HTBI primers and Arm-PCR amplification of CDR3 regions. Before sequencing, the PCR products underwent gel purification. For the original study's pipeline: Gene usage analysis of CDR3 amino acid clonotypes relied on the 60 to 65 TRBV and 12 to 15 TRBJ segments identified across samples. Filtered high-quality paired reads were merged into contigs using COPE and FqMerger. Contigs were aligned with BLAST to IMGT TRBV, TRBD and TRBJ reference genes, and CDR3 was defined per IMGT. Any clonotype with a frequency above 0.1% was counted as a highly expanded clone. Shannon entropy was used to measure repertoire diversity, and the Gini coefficient was used to measure V-J evenness. A clonotype found in more than one individual was treated as public. The public reads were reprocessed in TCRdb via fastp at Q25 and MiXCR, keeping in-frame beta chains. For every CDR3 protein sequence, its rows merge into one entry that carries the most common genes and DNA. The V and J calls come from TCRdb's annotation, not from the publication. The sample table holds 350,000 to 400,000 distinct CDR3 sequences, of which around 15% were seen once. The top ten constitute approximately 22% of the sample.

The research as a whole found: The study examined only peripheral blood because the primary lesion, thyroid tissue, could not be accessed. The authors noted that the small sample size was a limitation that may lower accuracy. Compared with newly diagnosed patients, patients with persistent Graves' disease had lower TCR Shannon entropy and fewer highly expanded clones, which suggests clonal expansion. Preferential use of TRBV28, TRBJ1-2 and TRBJ2-5 was observed in persistent disease, whereas TRBV20-1 and TRBJ2-1 were favored in newly diagnosed disease. Patients with persistent disease shared more public clonotypes (approximately 2,500) than newly diagnosed patients did (966). Only the TCR beta chain was sequenced and analyzed.

According to the study, the label for this sample's time point signals: newly diagnosed GD, antithyroid drugs for less than 3 months. For both TCR sequencing and RNA sequencing, RNA was extracted from PBMCs using TRIzol. Graves' disease was diagnosed according to American Thyroid Association guidelines. The patients came from an endocrinology department in Xi'an, China. Each patient gave 9 to 10 milliliters of peripheral blood, collected in an EDTA anticoagulant tube. Ficoll Paque Plus density gradient separation was used to isolate PBMCs, and no further T cell sorting was done. RNA quality was checked with an Agilent 2100 Bioanalyzer and agarose gel, and concentration with a NanoDrop 2000. V lost 5 bases and J lost 0 bases; the stretch between them is 11 bases long. The CDR3, from cysteine to phenylalanine, totals 15 residues. The kept DNA is CDR3 alone, 45 bases in frame from the first base. The germline V gene (reference sequence) yields LGHDT for CDR1 and YNNKEL for CDR2.

The sample holds many counts of this clonotype. The antigen this receptor binds is unknown. No base qualities exist here, and no much larger clone lies one base off it. This clonotype originated in a female donor with Graves disease. The chain links TRBV3-1 with TRBJ1-5; the D gene cannot be named for sure. The sequencing used peripheral blood mononuclear cells (PBMCs), collected at new diagnosis, from a patient treated with antithyroid drugs. In nucleotide form, the sequence is TGTGCCAGCAGCGTAAGTGCCTCTAGCAATCAGCCCCAGCATTTT. It is translated as CASSVSASSNQPQHF.